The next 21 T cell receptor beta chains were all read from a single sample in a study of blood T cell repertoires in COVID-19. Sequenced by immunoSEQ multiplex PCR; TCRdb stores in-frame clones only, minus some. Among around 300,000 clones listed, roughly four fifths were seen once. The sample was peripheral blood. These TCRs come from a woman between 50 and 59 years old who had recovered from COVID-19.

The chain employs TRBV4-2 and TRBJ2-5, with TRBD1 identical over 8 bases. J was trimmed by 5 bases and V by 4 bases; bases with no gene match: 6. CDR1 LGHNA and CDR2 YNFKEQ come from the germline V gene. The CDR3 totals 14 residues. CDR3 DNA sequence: TGTGCCAGCAGCCTCGGACAGGGAGGTGAGACCCAGTACTTC. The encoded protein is CASSLGQGGETQYF.

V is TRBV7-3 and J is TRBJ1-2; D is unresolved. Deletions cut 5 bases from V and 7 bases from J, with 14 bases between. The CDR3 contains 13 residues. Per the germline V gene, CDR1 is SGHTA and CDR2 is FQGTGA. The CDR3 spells CASSATTAGGYTF. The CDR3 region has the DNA TGTGCCAGCAGCGCCACGACGGCGGGTGGCTACACCTTC.

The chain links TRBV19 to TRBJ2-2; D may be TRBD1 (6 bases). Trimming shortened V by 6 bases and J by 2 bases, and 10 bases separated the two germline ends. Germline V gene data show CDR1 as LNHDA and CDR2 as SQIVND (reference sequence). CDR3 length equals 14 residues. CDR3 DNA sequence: TGTGCCAGTAGAACCAGGGGCAACACCGGGGAGCTGTTTTTT. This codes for CASRTRGNTGELFF.

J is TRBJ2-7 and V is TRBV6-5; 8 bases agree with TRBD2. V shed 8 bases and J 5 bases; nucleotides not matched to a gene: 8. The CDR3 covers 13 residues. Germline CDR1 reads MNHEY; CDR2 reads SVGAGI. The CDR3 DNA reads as TGTGCCAGCCGTAGCGGGAACGACGACGAGCAGTACTTC. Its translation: CASRSGNDDEQYF.

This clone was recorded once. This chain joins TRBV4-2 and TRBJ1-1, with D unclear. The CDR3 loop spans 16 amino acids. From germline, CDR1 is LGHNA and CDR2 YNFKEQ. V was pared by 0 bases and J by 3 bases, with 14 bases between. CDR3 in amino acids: CASSQDGDLGYTEAFF. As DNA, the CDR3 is TGTGCCAGCAGCCAAGATGGTGACCTCGGGTACACTGAAGCTTTCTTT.

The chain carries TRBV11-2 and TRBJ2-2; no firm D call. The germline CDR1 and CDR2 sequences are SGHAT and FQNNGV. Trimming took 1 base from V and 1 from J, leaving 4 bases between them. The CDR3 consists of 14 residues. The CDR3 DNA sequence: TGTGCCAGCAGCTTAGTACAGAACACCGGGGAGCTGTTTTTT. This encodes CASSLVQNTGELFF.

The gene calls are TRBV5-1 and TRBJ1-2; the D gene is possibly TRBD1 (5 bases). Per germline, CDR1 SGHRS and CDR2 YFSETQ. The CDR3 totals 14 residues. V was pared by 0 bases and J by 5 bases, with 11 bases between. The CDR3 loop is CASSLEGPFYGYTF. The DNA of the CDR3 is TGCGCCAGCAGCTTGGAGGGGCCATTTTATGGCTACACCTTC.

This CDR3 is CASSSRNGYNEQFF. The CDR3 nucleotides are TGCGCCAGCAGCTCCAGGAACGGCTACAATGAGCAGTTCTTC. The chain has TRBV5-1 and TRBJ2-1; D is unclear. V gave up 3 bases and J gave up 3 bases, with 10 bases separating them. The germline V gene encodes CDR1 SGHRS and CDR2 YFSETQ. This CDR3 region has 14 residues.

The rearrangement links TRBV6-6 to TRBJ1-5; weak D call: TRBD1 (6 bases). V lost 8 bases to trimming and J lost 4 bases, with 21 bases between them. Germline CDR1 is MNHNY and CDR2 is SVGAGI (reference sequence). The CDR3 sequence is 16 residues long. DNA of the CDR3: TGTGCCAGCTACCACGGCGGGCAGGGGTTTAATCAGCCCCAGCATTTT. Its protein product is CASYHGGQGFNQPQHF.

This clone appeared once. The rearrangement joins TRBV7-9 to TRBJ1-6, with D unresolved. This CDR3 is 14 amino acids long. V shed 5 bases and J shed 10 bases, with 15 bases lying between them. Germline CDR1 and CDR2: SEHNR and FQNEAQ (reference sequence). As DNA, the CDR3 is TGTGCCAGCAGCCCAGACCAGACACGATCACCCCTCCACTTT. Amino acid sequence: CASSPDQTRSPLHF.

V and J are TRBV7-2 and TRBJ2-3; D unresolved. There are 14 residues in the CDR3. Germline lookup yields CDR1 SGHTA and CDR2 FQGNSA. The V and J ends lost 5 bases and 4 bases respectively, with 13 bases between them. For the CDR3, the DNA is TGTGCCAGCAGCCCCTCCTTGGCCGCAGATACGCAGTATTTT. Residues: CASSPSLAADTQYF.

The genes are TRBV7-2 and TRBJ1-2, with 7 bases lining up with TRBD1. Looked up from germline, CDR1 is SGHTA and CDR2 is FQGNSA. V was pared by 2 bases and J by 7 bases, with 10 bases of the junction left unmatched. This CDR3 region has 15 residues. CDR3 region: CASSLQGDAWSGYTF. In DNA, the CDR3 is TGTGCCAGCAGCTTACAGGGGGATGCATGGAGTGGCTACACCTTC.

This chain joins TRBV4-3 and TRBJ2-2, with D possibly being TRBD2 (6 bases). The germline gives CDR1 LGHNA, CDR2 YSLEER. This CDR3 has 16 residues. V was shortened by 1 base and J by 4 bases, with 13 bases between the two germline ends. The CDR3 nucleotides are TGCGCCAGCAGCCAAGCTGCGGGACGCGCCACCGGGGAGCTGTTTTTT. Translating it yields CASSQAAGRATGELFF.

CDR3 region: CASSYPGHLEQYF. CDR3 DNA sequence: TGTGCCAGCAGTTATCCCGGACACCTCGAGCAGTACTTC. This chain links TRBV6-2 or TRBV6-3 with TRBJ2-7; D may be TRBD1 (5 bases). Germline V gene sequence: CDR1 MNHEY, CDR2 SVGEGT. The CDR3 spans 13 residues. V was cut by 3 bases and J by 6 bases, with 12 bases left in between.

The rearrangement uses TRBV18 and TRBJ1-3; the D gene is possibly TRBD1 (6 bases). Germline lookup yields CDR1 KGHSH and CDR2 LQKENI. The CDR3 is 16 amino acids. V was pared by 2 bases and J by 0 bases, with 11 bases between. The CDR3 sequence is CASSPDRPSSGNTIYF. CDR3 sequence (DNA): TGTGCCAGCTCACCAGACAGGCCCAGCTCTGGAAACACCATATATTTT. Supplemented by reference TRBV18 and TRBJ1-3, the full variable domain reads NAGVMQNPRHLVRRRGQEARLRCSPMKGHSHVYWYRQLPEEGLKFMVYLQKENIIDESGMPKERFSAEFPKEGPSILRIQQVVRGDSAAYFCASSPDRPSSGNTIYFGEGSWLTVV.

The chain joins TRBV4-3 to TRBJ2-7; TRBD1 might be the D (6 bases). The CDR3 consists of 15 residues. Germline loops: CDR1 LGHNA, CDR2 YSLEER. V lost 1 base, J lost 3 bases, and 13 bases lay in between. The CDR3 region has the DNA TGCGCCAGCAGCCAAGTGGCCGGGACAATCTACGAGCAGTACTTC. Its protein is CASSQVAGTIYEQYF.

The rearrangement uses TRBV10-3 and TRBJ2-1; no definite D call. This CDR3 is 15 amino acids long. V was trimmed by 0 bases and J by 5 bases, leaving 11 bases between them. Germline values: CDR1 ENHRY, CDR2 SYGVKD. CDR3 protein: CAISESNSPDNEQFF. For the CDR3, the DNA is TGTGCCATCAGTGAGTCGAACTCCCCCGACAATGAGCAGTTCTTC.

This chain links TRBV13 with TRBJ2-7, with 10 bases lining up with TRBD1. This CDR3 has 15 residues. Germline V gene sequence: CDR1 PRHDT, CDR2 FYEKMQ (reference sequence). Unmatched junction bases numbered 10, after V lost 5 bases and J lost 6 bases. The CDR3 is CASSTSPRQGAEQYF. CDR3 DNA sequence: TGTGCCAGCAGCACTAGCCCCAGACAGGGGGCCGAGCAGTACTTC.

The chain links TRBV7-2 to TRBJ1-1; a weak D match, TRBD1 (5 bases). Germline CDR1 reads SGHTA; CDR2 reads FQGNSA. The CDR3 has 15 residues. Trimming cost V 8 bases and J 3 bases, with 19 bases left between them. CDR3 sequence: CASSLGGGGDTEAFF. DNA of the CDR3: TGTGCCAGCTCCCTCGGGGGGGGTGGGGACACTGAAGCTTTCTTT.

DNA of the CDR3: TGTGCCAGCAGCACAGGACAGGGGAACACTGAAGCTTTCTTT. Translation gives CASSTGQGNTEAFF. V and J are TRBV28 and TRBJ1-1, with TRBD1 matching 8 bases. Per germline, CDR1 MDHEN and CDR2 SYDVKM. With 6 bases clipped from V and 1 base from J, the junction kept 4 bases outside the gene matches. The CDR3 covers 14 residues.

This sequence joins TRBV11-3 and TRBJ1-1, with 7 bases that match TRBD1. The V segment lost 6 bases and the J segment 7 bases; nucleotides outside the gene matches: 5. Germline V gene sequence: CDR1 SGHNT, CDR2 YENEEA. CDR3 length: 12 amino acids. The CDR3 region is CASSSGGSEAFF. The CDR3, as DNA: TGTGCCAGCAGTTCAGGGGGGAGTGAAGCTTTCTTT.